The sequence of this T cell receptor beta chain was determined in a study of blood T cell repertoires in COVID-19 (dated by TCRdb to the early 2020s). Concerning the study at large: Samples covering the acute and convalescent phases of COVID-19 were provided by collaborators in the United States, Italy and Spain. Where HLA class I and class II types were available, the types were taken from metadata supplied by the sample provider, not from assay-based typing. A de-identified subject ID, COVID-19 status, age in years and sex were almost always included in the sample metadata. Samples were obtained from the ongoing ImmuneRACE study (first 160 participants) and from over 1,000 subjects provided by 6 global collaborators. The prospective study material was composed of cDNA or gDNA derived from T cells, B-cell-depleted T cells, or PBMCs. The repertoires were made available in a free public database intended to serve as a resource for research on the immune response to SARS-CoV-2. Subjects who had been exposed to COVID-19, were actively infected with it, or had recovered from it provided the deeply sampled blood TCRbeta repertoires that made up the dataset.

The V end loses 7 bases and the J end loses 2 bases, and a stretch of 17 bases separates them. The germline V gene sets CDR1 to SGHTA and CDR2 to FQGTGA. The CDR3 measures 15 amino acids from cysteine to phenylalanine. Only the CDR3 DNA stays, 45 bases, in frame from base 1. TCRbeta CDR3 regions were amplified from genomic DNA using the immunoSEQ Assay, a bias-controlled multiplex PCR. Processing in the source paper ran as follows. The number of nucleated cells in each sample was estimated by amplification of reference gene primers within the assay. Sequence reads were collapsed and filtered to measure the absolute abundance of every unique TCRbeta CDR3 rearrangement. For each sample, productive Simpson clonality was calculated as the square root of Simpson's diversity index over productive rearrangements. What TCRdb holds here is the immuneACCESS table cut down to in-frame rearrangements. Part of the clones is not present; checked against another copy, under half of the missing clones reflect an unresolved V gene, and the others are unexplained. That table furnishes V, J and clone size, whereas the DNA furnished D and trimming. For this sample the table gives 100,000 or so clones, of which around nine tenths were detected only once. Clones ranked in the top ten supply 3% to 4% of the sample.

Points the paper makes about the study in general: How much clinical and demographic metadata was included differed by source and by participant, and the metadata was provided uncurated.

As to this clone: Its binding antigen is unknown. It has no much larger one-base neighbor in the sample; base qualities were not kept.

The collaborating institutions used their own protocols to collect whole blood in K2EDTA tubes. For TCRbeta analysis, collaborators shipped samples as frozen whole blood, isolated PBMCs, or DNA extracted from either of those sample types. The sequencing input was peripheral blood. The TCR originated in a woman in her forties or fifties in a cohort sampled during active COVID-19. This chain is built from TRBV7-3 and TRBJ1-1, with TRBD1 perhaps the D gene, on 6 matching bases. The DNA sequence follows: TGTGCCAGCAAGAGTCAACAGGGTAGAAACACTGAAGCTTTCTTT. Translated, this gives CASKSQQGRNTEAFF.